This entry concerns a single T cell receptor beta chain. What it binds is unknown. This sample was included in a study of radiotherapy plus CTLA-4 blockade in lung cancer. On the study more broadly: Roughly a sixth of enrolled patients responded objectively, and about 30% had disease control.

CDR3 size: 15 residues. Trimming stripped 1 base from V and 0 bases from J, with 9 bases between. From germline, CDR1 is SGHAT and CDR2 FQNNGV. Patients in the study, people with chemo-refractory metastatic non-small-cell lung cancer, received focal radiation plus ipilimumab CTLA-4 blockade. Produced via immunoSEQ multiplex PCR; TCRdb's table is partial and in-frame only. The sample shows 85,000 to 90,000 clones, less than 80% of them seen only once. Points from the study as a whole: There was expansion of tumor-derived TCR clones in blood after radiotherapy plus ipilimumab. Interferon-beta, together with early blood T cell clone dynamics, reportedly best predicted response.

The source of this sequence is a human donor with non-small cell lung cancer that progressed on radiotherapy plus ipilimumab. Source: peripheral blood, taken from a patient treated with radiotherapy plus ipilimumab. The rearrangement joins TRBV11-2 to TRBJ1-2; D unresolved. The DNA for the CDR3 is TGTGCCAGCAGCTTAGGAGGGTCGGCTAACTATGGCTACACCTTC. Encoded protein: CASSLGGSANYGYTF. Full variable domain (outside the CDR3, taken from reference TRBV11-2 and TRBJ1-2): EAGVAQSPRYKIIEKRQSVAFWCNPISGHATLYWYQQILGQGPKLLIQFQNNGVVDDSQLPKDRFSAERLKGVDSTLKIQPAKLEDSAVYLCASSLGGSANYGYTFGSGTRLTVV.